These T cell receptor beta chains were read from a single sample in a study of blood T cell repertoires in COVID-19. The table came from immunoSEQ multiplex PCR; TCRdb's copy has only in-frame clones and leaves some out. The sample lists 150,000 or so clones; around 89% were seen once. The material sequenced was peripheral blood. The source of these receptors is a man aged 18 to 29 with COVID-19, enrolled during active disease. The CDR3 runs from the conserved cysteine through the conserved F or W. D genes are given only for firm matches. The size field is filled for only some rows; it gives once, few, many or a size class.

j_call	v_call	d_call	clone_size	cdr3_aa	cdr3_nt
TRBJ1-1	TRBV13	.	.	CASSFGRTEAFF	TGTGCCAGCAGCTTCGGTCGGACTGAAGCTTTCTTT
TRBJ2-5	TRBV7-7	TRBD1	.	CASSPRPTGVGTQYF	TGTGCCAGCAGCCCTCGGCCGACAGGGGTCGGGACCCAGTACTTC
TRBJ2-2	TRBV5-1	TRBD1	once	CASSEAGTVNPGELFF	TGCGCCAGCAGCGAGGCCGGGACAGTGAATCCCGGGGAGCTGTTTTTT
TRBJ2-1	TRBV6-5	TRBD1	.	CASSYATQTGDKFF	TGTGCCAGCAGTTACGCAACCCAGACAGGGGATAAGTTCTTC
TRBJ2-7	TRBV5-5	TRBD1	.	CASSRDPGQGGEQYF	TGTGCCAGCAGCCGAGACCCGGGACAGGGCGGCGAGCAGTACTTC
TRBJ1-1	TRBV28	.	.	CASSPIRVTEAFF	TGTGCCAGCAGCCCTATCAGGGTAACTGAAGCTTTCTTT
TRBJ2-1	TRBV9	TRBD2	.	CASSVATSGYNEQFF	TGTGCCAGCAGCGTAGCGACTAGCGGATACAATGAGCAGTTCTTC
TRBJ2-1	TRBV28	.	once	CASSLPSRSRQFF	TGTGCCAGCAGTTTACCCTCTAGATCGCGGCAGTTCTTC
TRBJ2-7	TRBV7-9	TRBD2	.	CASSLLSLAGGRLSYEQYF	TGTGCCAGCAGCTTATTGAGTCTAGCGGGAGGCCGCCTCTCCTACGAGCAGTACTTC
TRBJ2-7	TRBV4-1	.	.	CASSHGGAYYEQYF	TGCGCCAGCAGCCATGGCGGGGCGTACTACGAGCAGTACTTC
TRBJ1-2	TRBV19	.	.	CASTPGGGYGYGYTF	TGTGCCAGTACCCCCGGGGGGGGCTACGGCTATGGCTACACCTTC
TRBJ2-7	TRBV4-1	TRBD1	.	CASSYQRGQGGYEQYF	TGCGCCAGCAGCTATCAAAGGGGACAGGGGGGCTACGAGCAGTACTTC
TRBJ1-5	TRBV19	.	.	CASSPTSRIYSNQPQHF	TGTGCCAGTAGCCCCACCTCCAGGATCTATAGCAATCAGCCCCAGCATTTT
TRBJ2-1	TRBV2	TRBD1	.	CASSGGTGAYNEQFF	TGTGCCAGCAGTGGAGGGACAGGGGCCTACAATGAGCAGTTCTTC
TRBJ2-1	TRBV9	TRBD2	once	CASSVWSGRTDEQFF	TGTGCCAGCAGCGTATGGAGCGGGAGAACGGATGAGCAGTTCTTC
TRBJ2-5	TRBV9	TRBD1	.	CASSVEGQGSRETQYF	TGTGCCAGCAGCGTAGAGGGACAGGGGTCAAGAGAGACCCAGTACTTC
TRBJ2-7	TRBV27	TRBD1	.	CASSSIPGQAYEQYF	TGTGCCAGCAGTTCAATACCGGGACAGGCCTACGAGCAGTACTTC
TRBJ1-4	TRBV28	.	.	CASSRYLQGLANEKLFF	TGTGCCAGCAGTCGTTACCTTCAGGGGTTGGCTAATGAAAAACTGTTTTTT
TRBJ1-1	TRBV11-2	.	.	CASIRGTEAFF	TGTGCCAGCATCCGGGGGACTGAAGCTTTCTTT
TRBJ1-1	TRBV6-6	.	.	CASTGNTEAFF	TGTGCCAGCACCGGGAACACTGAAGCTTTCTTT
TRBJ2-3	TRBV5-8	TRBD2	.	CASSSGTSGRDTQYF	TGTGCCAGCAGCTCCGGGACTAGCGGGAGAGATACGCAGTATTTT
TRBJ1-2	TRBV3-1/TRBV3-2	.	.	CASSQGRGVFQVYTF	TGTGCCAGCAGCCAAGGACGCGGGGTGTTTCAGGTTTACACCTTC
TRBJ1-1	TRBV19	TRBD1	.	CASSIRDRGNTEAFF	TGTGCCAGTAGTATCCGGGACAGGGGGAACACTGAAGCTTTCTTT
TRBJ2-7	TRBV7-6	TRBD1	.	CASSLGGTASYEQYF	TGTGCCAGCAGCTTAGGGGGGACAGCTTCCTACGAGCAGTACTTC
TRBJ2-2	TRBV28	TRBD2	.	CASSFLLAATSNTGELFF	TGTGCCAGCAGTTTTCTGCTAGCGGCTACCTCGAACACCGGGGAGCTGTTTTTT
TRBJ1-5	TRBV4-3	.	once	CASSQDHQARNQPQHF	TGCGCCAGCAGCCAAGATCATCAGGCCCGCAATCAGCCCCAGCATTTT
TRBJ2-7	TRBV28	TRBD1	.	CASSSTGQGPTYEQYF	TGTGCCAGCAGTTCGACGGGACAGGGGCCTACCTACGAGCAGTACTTC
TRBJ2-3	TRBV5-1	TRBD1	once	CASSFAGTGSTDTQYF	TGCGCCAGCAGCTTCGCCGGGACAGGGTCCACAGATACGCAGTATTTT
TRBJ2-5	TRBV6-6	.	.	CASSPTDRGDGETQYF	TGTGCCAGCAGTCCAACGGACCGCGGGGATGGGGAGACCCAGTACTTC
TRBJ2-5	TRBV4-3	TRBD2	.	CASSQDLLVSGITAQYF	TGCGCCAGCAGCCAAGATCTTCTCGTTAGCGGGATTACGGCCCAGTACTTC
TRBJ1-2	TRBV9	.	.	CASSARMGGDYGYTF	TGTGCCAGCAGCGCCAGAATGGGAGGCGACTATGGCTACACCTTC
TRBJ1-5	TRBV1	.	.	CTSSWGNWNQPQHF	TGCACCAGCAGCTGGGGCAATTGGAATCAGCCCCAGCATTTT
TRBJ2-1	TRBV5-1	TRBD1	.	CASSLGQGTYNEQFF	TGCGCCAGCAGCTTGGGACAGGGCACCTACAATGAGCAGTTCTTC
TRBJ2-2	TRBV7-3	.	.	CASSLGQGGTGELFF	TGTGCCAGCAGCTTAGGCCAGGGAGGAACCGGGGAGCTGTTTTTT
TRBJ2-1	TRBV15	TRBD2	.	CATSRDRGGSSYNEQFF	TGTGCCACCAGCAGAGATCGAGGCGGGAGCTCCTACAATGAGCAGTTCTTC
TRBJ2-1	TRBV6-5	.	.	CASNRAGWDNEQFF	TGTGCCAGCAATAGGGCGGGTTGGGACAATGAGCAGTTCTTC
TRBJ2-1	TRBV30	.	once	CAWSNIGDEQFF	TGTGCCTGGAGTAACATCGGGGATGAGCAGTTCTTC
TRBJ1-2	TRBV29-1	.	.	CSVPDSTSLYGYTF	TGCAGCGTGCCGGACAGTACCTCCTTATATGGCTACACCTTC
TRBJ2-1	TRBV3-1/TRBV3-2	.	.	CASTRGKGSYNEQFF	TGTGCCAGCACCCGCGGAAAAGGATCCTACAATGAGCAGTTCTTC
TRBJ2-1	TRBV7-4	.	.	CASSPGLPFF	TGTGCCAGCAGCCCGGGACTTCCGTTCTTC
TRBJ1-2	TRBV3-1/TRBV3-2	.	.	CASSQDRGIYYGYTF	TGTGCCAGCAGCCAAGATCGGGGGATCTACTATGGCTACACCTTC
TRBJ2-3	TRBV11-2	TRBD2	.	CASSPRTSGFTDTQYF	TGTGCCAGCAGCCCTAGGACTAGCGGCTTCACAGATACGCAGTATTTT
TRBJ1-1	TRBV5-4	.	.	CASSLHSSTTEAFF	TGTGCCAGCAGCTTGCACAGCTCGACCACTGAAGCTTTCTTT
TRBJ2-7	TRBV7-2	TRBD2	.	CASSLATSGKRYEQYF	TGTGCCAGCAGCTTAGCGACTAGCGGGAAGAGGTACGAGCAGTACTTC
TRBJ1-5	TRBV4-2	.	few	CASSQERKGQPQHF	TGTGCCAGCAGCCAAGAACGGAAGGGGCAGCCCCAGCATTTT
TRBJ2-2	TRBV5-4	.	.	CASRTRPGELFF	TGTGCCAGCAGGACTCGCCCCGGGGAGCTGTTTTTT
TRBJ1-5	TRBV7-9	.	.	CASSPGRTGGYQPQHF	TGTGCCAGCAGCCCAGGCCGAACGGGGGGCTATCAGCCCCAGCATTTT
TRBJ1-4	TRBV28	.	.	CASSLGVGDNEKLLF	TGTGCCAGCAGTTTAGGGGTGGGAGATAATGAAAAACTGCTTTTT
TRBJ2-7	TRBV19	.	.	CASSIPLDYEQYF	TGTGCCAGTAGTATCCCCCTAGACTACGAGCAGTACTTC
TRBJ2-2	TRBV30	TRBD1	.	CAWPGGTGGYLVNTGELFF	TGTGCCTGGCCCGGGGGGACAGGGGGCTATCTTGTGAACACCGGGGAGCTGTTTTTT
TRBJ2-2	TRBV15	.	.	CATSRMLGGLRNTGELFF	TGTGCCACCAGCAGAATGCTAGGGGGTTTAAGGAACACCGGGGAGCTGTTTTTT
TRBJ2-2	TRBV9	.	.	CASSVPRETFDTGELFF	TGTGCCAGCAGCGTTCCTCGGGAGACCTTCGACACCGGGGAGCTGTTTTTT
TRBJ2-3	TRBV28	TRBD2	.	CASSLVGRAGTDTQYF	TGTGCCAGCAGTTTAGTGGGGAGGGCGGGCACAGATACGCAGTATTTT
TRBJ2-7	TRBV7-9	.	.	CASSLASPYEQYF	TGTGCCAGCAGCCTAGCGAGCCCCTACGAGCAGTACTTC
TRBJ2-1	TRBV2	.	.	CAWAEPSYNEQFF	TGTGCCTGGGCCGAGCCCTCCTACAATGAGCAGTTCTTC
TRBJ1-4	TRBV28	.	.	CASSLPTGEGEKLLF	TGTGCCAGCAGTTTACCCACCGGGGAAGGCGAAAAACTGCTTTTT
TRBJ2-6	TRBV5-1	TRBD1	once	CASSFTGAGANVLTF	TGCGCCAGCAGCTTTACAGGGGCTGGGGCCAACGTCCTGACTTTC